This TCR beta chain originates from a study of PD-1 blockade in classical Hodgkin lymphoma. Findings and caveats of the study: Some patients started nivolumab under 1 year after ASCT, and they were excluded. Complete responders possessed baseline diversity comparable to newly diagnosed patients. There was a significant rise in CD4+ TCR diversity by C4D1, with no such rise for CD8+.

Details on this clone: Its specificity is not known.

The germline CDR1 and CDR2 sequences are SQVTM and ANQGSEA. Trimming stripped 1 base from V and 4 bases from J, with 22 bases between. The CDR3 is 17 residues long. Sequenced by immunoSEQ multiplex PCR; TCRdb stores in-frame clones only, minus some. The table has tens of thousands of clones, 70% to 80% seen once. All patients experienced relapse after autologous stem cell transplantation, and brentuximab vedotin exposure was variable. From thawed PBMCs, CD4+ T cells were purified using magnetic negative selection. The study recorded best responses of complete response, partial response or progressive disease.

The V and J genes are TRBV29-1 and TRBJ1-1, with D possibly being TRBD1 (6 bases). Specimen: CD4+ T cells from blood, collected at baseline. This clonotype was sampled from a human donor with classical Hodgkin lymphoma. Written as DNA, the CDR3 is TGCAGCGTTGAAGGGGGACTATTGGGGGCTAGGAGCACTGAAGCTTTCTTT. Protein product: CSVEGGLLGARSTEAFF.